Presented here are 15 T cell receptor beta chains from one specimen sequenced in a study of response to subunit inactivated influenza vaccine. One entry per CDR3 protein, called by TCRdb with MiXCR from the RT-PCR reads. The sample gives about 500,000 distinct CDR3 sequences, over 10% of which show up once; about an eighth is in the top ten. Sequencing used PBMCs from blood, obtained about 40 days after vaccination. These receptors were obtained from a man aged 45-65 years who received an inactivated influenza vaccine.

This clonotype appeared a few times. The chain links TRBV20-1 to TRBJ2-1; 8 positions match TRBD2. The CDR3 length is 14 residues. The V gene end was trimmed by 1 base and the J gene end by 9 bases; junction bases not matched to a gene: 8. CDR1 is DFQATT, CDR2 SNEGSKA, per germline (reference sequence). The CDR3 here is CSARVAGGVGEQFF. The DNA for the CDR3 is TGCAGTGCTAGAGTTGCGGGAGGAGTCGGTGAGCAGTTCTTC.

The table lists this clonotype with a few counts. The gene calls are TRBV7-2 and TRBJ1-2; 8 nucleotides match TRBD1. The CDR3 loop spans 14 amino acids. V was clipped by 3 bases and J by 7 bases; unmatched bases: 7. Germline CDR1 SGHTA, CDR2 FQGNSA. Here the CDR3 DNA reads TGTGCCAGCAGCTTGACAGGGGTAATAGGTGGCTACACCTTC. This sequence encodes CASSLTGVIGGYTF.

In DNA, the CDR3 is TGTGCCACCAGTAGACAGGGAGGCGGAGAGACCCAGTACTTC. This codes for CATSRQGGGETQYF. J is TRBJ2-5 and V is TRBV24-1; weak D call: TRBD1 (7 bases). Germline CDR1 reads KGHDR; CDR2 reads SFDVKD. Trimming pared 6 bases from V and 4 bases from J, leaving 14 bases between. The CDR3 runs to 14 residues.

The gene calls are TRBV20-1 and TRBJ2-7, with 7 bases lining up with TRBD1. The ends lost 0 bases at V and 4 bases at J; junction bases unmatched: 9. Germline assignment: CDR1 DFQATT and CDR2 SNEGSKA (reference sequence). CDR3 length equals 15 residues. The CDR3 region has the DNA TGCAGTGCTAGAGAGTTGGCCAGGGGGTTATACGAGCAGTACTTC. The encoded protein is CSARELARGLYEQYF.

The rearrangement links TRBV18 to TRBJ2-5, with 7 bases identical to TRBD1. Per germline, CDR1 KGHSH and CDR2 LQKENI. V shed 3 bases and J 2 bases; nucleotides not matched to a gene: 3. This CDR3 region has 14 residues. CDR3 sequence: CASSPETGQETQYF. DNA for the CDR3: TGTGCCAGCTCACCCGAGACAGGGCAAGAGACCCAGTACTTC.

This clonotype was seen more than once but under ten times. J is TRBJ1-4 and V is TRBV12-3 or TRBV12-4, with a weak D call TRBD1 (6 bases). Trimming removed 7 bases from V and 3 bases from J, with 15 bases in between. The CDR3 length is 15 residues. The CDR3 DNA is TGTGCCAGCACCCCTCCACAGGGATCTAATGAAAAACTGTTTTTT. As protein: CASTPPQGSNEKLFF.

The V gene is TRBV11-2, the J gene TRBJ1-1; TRBD1 is a possible D gene (5 bases). Between the trimmed V and J ends, which lost 1 base and 3 bases, there was a span of 12 bases. This CDR3 comprises 15 residues. Germline CDR1 reads SGHAT; CDR2 reads FQNNGV. CDR3 DNA: TGTGCCAGCAGCTTAGCAGCAGGGCCGGACACTGAAGCTTTCTTT. Its protein product is CASSLAAGPDTEAFF.

The gene calls are TRBV7-2 and TRBJ2-1; tentatively, D is TRBD2 (5 bases). This CDR3 has 13 amino acids. CDR1 and CDR2 (germline): SGHTA, FQGNSA. Between the trimmed V and J ends, which lost 6 bases and 7 bases, there was a span of 13 bases. The CDR3 sequence: CASSQARENEQFF. In DNA, the CDR3 is TGTGCCAGCAGTCAAGCCCGGGAAAATGAGCAGTTCTTC.

The chain links TRBV11-1 to TRBJ1-2; 7 bases are shared with TRBD1. V shed 8 bases and J 3 bases; nucleotides not matched to a gene: 24. The germline V gene encodes CDR1 SGHAT and CDR2 FQDESV (reference sequence). The CDR3 totals 19 residues. The CDR3 DNA is TGTGCCAGCTGTTTATCCCTGCGGCAGGGGGACTATGGAGACTATGGCTACACCTTC. Its protein is CASCLSLRQGDYGDYGYTF.

This clonotype showed up just a few times. The rearrangement joins TRBV5-1 to TRBJ2-1, with D possibly being TRBD1 (6 bases). Germline assignment: CDR1 SGHRS and CDR2 YFSETQ. CDR3 length: 13 amino acids. V shed 0 bases and J shed 9 bases, with 10 bases lying between them. The CDR3, as DNA: TGCGCCAGCAGCTTGGCCGAAGGGGGTGAGCAGTTCTTC. It specifies CASSLAEGGEQFF.

This clonotype was observed a few times. The chain carries TRBV12-3 or TRBV12-4 and TRBJ1-5; 9 positions agree with TRBD1. The CDR3 is 15 residues long. V lost 8 bases, J lost 0 bases, and 5 bases stayed unmatched. The CDR3 protein is CASRMGQGSNQPQHF. The CDR3 coding sequence is TGTGCCAGCCGTATGGGACAGGGTAGCAATCAGCCCCAGCATTTT.

This sequence joins TRBV7-9 and TRBJ1-1; 8 bases match TRBD1. Germline lookup yields CDR1 SEHNR and CDR2 FQNEAQ (reference sequence). Germline trimming cut 5 bases from V and 1 base from J; bases unmatched to any gene: 6. The CDR3 contains 15 residues. The CDR3 is CASSPGQGTNTEAFF. CDR3 nucleotides: TGTGCCAGCAGCCCAGGACAGGGCACGAACACTGAAGCTTTCTTT.

This clonotype was observed a few times. The CDR3 spells CASSFPQSSGRPGELFF. The CDR3 DNA follows: TGTGCCAGCAGCTTCCCGCAAAGTAGCGGGAGACCCGGGGAGCTGTTTTTT. The genes are TRBV7-9 and TRBJ2-2, with TRBD2 matching 9 bases. CDR1 and CDR2 (germline): SEHNR, FQNEAQ (reference sequence). The length of the CDR3 is 17 residues. The V segment lost 3 bases and the J segment 6 bases; nucleotides outside the gene matches: 11.

The chain is built from TRBV3-1 and TRBJ1-1; TRBD1 aligns across 7 bases. Trimming removed 3 bases from V and 1 base from J; junction bases left unmatched: 17. This CDR3 comprises 19 residues. Germline CDR1 and CDR2: LGHDT and YNNKEL (reference sequence). DNA for the CDR3: TGTGCCAGCAGCCATCCGGGACAGTTAATCAGGGGTCCGAACACTGAAGCTTTCTTT. Translating gives CASSHPGQLIRGPNTEAFF.

Ten or more counts support this clonotype. CDR3 residues: CASSLGGQFNQPQHF. In DNA, the CDR3 is TGTGCCAGCAGTTTAGGGGGACAGTTCAATCAGCCCCAGCATTTT. The chain combines TRBV12-3 or TRBV12-4 with TRBJ1-5, with 7 bases that match TRBD1. J gave up 3 bases and V 1 base, and 3 bases lay outside the gene matches. This CDR3 comprises 15 residues.